This T cell receptor beta chain is from a study of shared clonotypes between healthy human individuals. CD45RO-negative CD8 cells positively selected for CCR7 made up the naive population, which excluded terminally differentiated effector memory CD45RA+ cells. Study-level findings and limits: Among donors, the sharing of clonotypes was expected to be influenced by sequencing depth.

Clones were sequenced by immunoSEQ multiplex PCR, and TCRdb holds only the in-frame ones, with some missing. The sample contains 2 million to 2.5 million clones, about 92% of which appear only once. As for this clone: Its specificity is unknown.

The ends lost 9 bases at V and 7 bases at J; junction bases unmatched: 15. The CDR3 contains 15 residues. Germline CDR1 reads LNHDA; CDR2 reads SQIVND (reference sequence). The gene calls are TRBV19 and TRBJ2-1; 7 nucleotides line up with TRBD2. The sequenced material came from naive CD8+ T cells from PBMCs. This receptor was obtained from a man aged 18 to 30 in good health. Some clones in this sample may be carry-over from other donors' samples. This CDR3 is CASNSPGGLSNEQFF. CDR3 nucleotide sequence: TGTGCCAGCAACAGTCCCGGGGGGTTGTCGAATGAGCAGTTCTTC.